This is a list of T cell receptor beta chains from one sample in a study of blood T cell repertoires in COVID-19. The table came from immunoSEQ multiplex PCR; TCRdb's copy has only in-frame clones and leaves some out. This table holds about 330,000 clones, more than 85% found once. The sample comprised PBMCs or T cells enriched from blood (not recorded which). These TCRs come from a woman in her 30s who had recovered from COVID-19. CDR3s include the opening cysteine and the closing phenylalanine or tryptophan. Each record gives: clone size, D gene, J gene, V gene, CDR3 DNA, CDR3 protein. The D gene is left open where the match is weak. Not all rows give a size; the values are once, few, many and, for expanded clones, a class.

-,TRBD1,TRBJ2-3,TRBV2,TGTGCCAGCTACAGGGGCTCAGGGGGAAGCACAGATACGCAGTATTTT,CASYRGSGGSTDTQYF
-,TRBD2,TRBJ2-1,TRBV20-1,TGCAGTGCTAGTGCCGGGACTAGCGGGATAAACGAGCAGTTCTTC,CSASAGTSGINEQFF
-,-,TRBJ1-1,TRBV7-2,TGTGCCAGCAGCTTTCTACAGGGTGAGGGCCTTGAAGCTTTCTTT,CASSFLQGEGLEAFF
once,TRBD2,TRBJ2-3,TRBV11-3,TGTGCCAGCAGTCGTGGGACTAGCCATAGCACAGATACGCAGTATTTT,CASSRGTSHSTDTQYF
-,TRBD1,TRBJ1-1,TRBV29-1,TGCAGCGTGGACAGGGGGAACACTGAAGCTTTCTTT,CSVDRGNTEAFF
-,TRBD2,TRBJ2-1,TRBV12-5,TGTGCTAGTGGTTTGTATGTCGAGACTAGCGTTTTTAGGAGGCTGTTCTTC,CASGLYVETSVFRRLFF
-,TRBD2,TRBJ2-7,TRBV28,TGTGCCAGCATCGAGAGACTAGCGGGAGTGCACGAGCAGTACTTC,CASIERLAGVHEQYF
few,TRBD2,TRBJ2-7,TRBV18,TGTGCCAGCTCACTGGGACTAGCGGTCTCCTACGAGCAGTACTTC,CASSLGLAVSYEQYF
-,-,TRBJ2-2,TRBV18,TGTGCCAGCTCACCATTCACTAGCCCGAACACCGGGGAGCTGTTTTTT,CASSPFTSPNTGELFF
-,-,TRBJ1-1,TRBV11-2,TGTGCCAGCAGCTTAGTTGCGGGAGCGAACACTGAAGCTTTCTTT,CASSLVAGANTEAFF
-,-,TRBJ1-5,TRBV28,TGTGCCAGTCGTCAAGAGGGAAAGCATCAGCCCCAGCATTTT,CASRQEGKHQPQHF
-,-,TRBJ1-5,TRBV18,TGTGCCAGCTCTGAGGGGGAAAATCAGCCCCAGCATTTT,CASSEGENQPQHF
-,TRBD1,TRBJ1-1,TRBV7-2,TGTGCCAGCAGCCCCAGACAGGGTGGGGGGGCTTTCTTT,CASSPRQGGGAFF
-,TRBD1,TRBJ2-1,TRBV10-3,TGTGCCTCCCAAAGGGACAGGGGGCTCCTTACGAATGAGCAGTTCTTC,CASQRDRGLLTNEQFF
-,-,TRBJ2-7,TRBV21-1,TGTGCCAGCAGTCTCCCACGGCCCCACGGGTCCTACGAGCAGTACTTC,CASSLPRPHGSYEQYF
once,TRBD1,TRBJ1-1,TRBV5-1,TGCGCCAGCAGCCTGCAGGGGGGAACTGAAGCTTTCTTT,CASSLQGGTEAFF
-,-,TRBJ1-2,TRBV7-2,TGTGCCAGCAGCTTGGGGGGGCGCAACTATGGCTACACCTTC,CASSLGGRNYGYTF
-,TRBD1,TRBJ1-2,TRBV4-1,TGCGCCAGCAGCCAGGTCCCAGGGGGCTCTCCCTATGGCTACACCTTC,CASSQVPGGSPYGYTF
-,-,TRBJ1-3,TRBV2,TGTGCCAGCAGGACCGACAGCTCTGGAAACACCATATATTTT,CASRTDSSGNTIYF
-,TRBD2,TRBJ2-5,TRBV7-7,TGTGCTAGCAGCTGGGGGGGAGCGGGCGGAGAGACCCAGTACTTC,CASSWGGAGGETQYF
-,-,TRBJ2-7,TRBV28,TGTGCCAGCCAACACCCGACGGGCTACGAGCAGTACTTC,CASQHPTGYEQYF
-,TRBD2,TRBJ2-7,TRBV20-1,TGCAGTGCTACGTCCGGGGGGGAGCAGTACTTC,CSATSGGEQYF
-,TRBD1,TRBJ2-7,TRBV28,TGTGCCAGCAACCCTCCGGGACAGGGCTACGAGCAGTACTTC,CASNPPGQGYEQYF
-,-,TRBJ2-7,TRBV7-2,TGTGCCAGCATCAACCCTCAGTACGAGCAGTACTTC,CASINPQYEQYF
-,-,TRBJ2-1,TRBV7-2,TGTGCCAGCAGCTATGTGACAAATGAGCAGTTCTTC,CASSYVTNEQFF
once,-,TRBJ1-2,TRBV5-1,TGCGCCAGCAGCTCCCAGGGCGGGGCAGCTGGCTACACCTTC,CASSSQGGAAGYTF